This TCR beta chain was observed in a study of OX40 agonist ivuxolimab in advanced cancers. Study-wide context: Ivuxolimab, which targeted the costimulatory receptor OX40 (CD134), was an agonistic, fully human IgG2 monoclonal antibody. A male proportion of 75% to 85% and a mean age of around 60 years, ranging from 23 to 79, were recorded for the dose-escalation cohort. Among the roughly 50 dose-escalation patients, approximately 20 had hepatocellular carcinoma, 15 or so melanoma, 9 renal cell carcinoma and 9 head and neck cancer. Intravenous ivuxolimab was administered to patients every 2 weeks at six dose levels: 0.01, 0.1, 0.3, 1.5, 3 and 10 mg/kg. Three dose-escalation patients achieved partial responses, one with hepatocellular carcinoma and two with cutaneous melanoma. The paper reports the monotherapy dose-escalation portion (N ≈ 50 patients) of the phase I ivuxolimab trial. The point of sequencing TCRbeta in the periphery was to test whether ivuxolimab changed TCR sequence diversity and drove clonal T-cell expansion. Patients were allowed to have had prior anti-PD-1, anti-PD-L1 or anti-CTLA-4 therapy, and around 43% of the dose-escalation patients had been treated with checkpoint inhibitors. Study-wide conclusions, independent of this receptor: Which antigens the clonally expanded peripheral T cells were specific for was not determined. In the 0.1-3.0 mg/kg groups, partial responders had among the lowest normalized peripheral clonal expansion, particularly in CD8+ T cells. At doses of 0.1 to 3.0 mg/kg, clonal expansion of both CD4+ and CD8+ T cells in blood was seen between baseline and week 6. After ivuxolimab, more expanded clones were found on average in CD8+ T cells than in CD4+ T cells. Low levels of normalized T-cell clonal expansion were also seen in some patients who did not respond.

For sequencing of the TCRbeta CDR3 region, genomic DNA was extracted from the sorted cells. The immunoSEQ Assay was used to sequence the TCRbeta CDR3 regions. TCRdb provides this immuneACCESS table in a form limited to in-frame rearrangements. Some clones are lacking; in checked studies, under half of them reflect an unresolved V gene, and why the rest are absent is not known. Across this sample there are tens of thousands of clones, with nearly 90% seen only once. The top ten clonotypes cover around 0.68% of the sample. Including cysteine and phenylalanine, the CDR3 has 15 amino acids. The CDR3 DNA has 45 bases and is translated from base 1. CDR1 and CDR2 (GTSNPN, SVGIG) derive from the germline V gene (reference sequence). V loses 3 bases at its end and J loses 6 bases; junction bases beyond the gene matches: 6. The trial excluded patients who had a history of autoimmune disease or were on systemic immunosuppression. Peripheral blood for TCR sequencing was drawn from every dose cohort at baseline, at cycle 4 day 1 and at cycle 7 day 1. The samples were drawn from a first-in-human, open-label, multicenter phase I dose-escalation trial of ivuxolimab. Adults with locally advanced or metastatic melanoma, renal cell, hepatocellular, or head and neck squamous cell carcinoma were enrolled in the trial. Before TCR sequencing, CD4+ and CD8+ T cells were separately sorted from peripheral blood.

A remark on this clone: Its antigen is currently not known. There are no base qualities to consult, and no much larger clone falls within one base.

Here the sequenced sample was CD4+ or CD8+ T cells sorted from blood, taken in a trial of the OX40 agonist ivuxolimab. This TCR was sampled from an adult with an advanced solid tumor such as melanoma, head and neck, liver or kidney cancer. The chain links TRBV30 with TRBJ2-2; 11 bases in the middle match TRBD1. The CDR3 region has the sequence CAWRMRDRGAGELFF. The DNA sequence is TGTGCCTGGAGGATGAGGGACAGGGGGGCCGGGGAGCTGTTTTTT.